Here is one T cell receptor beta chain with its context. TCRdb keeps only in-frame clones here, not all; method: immunoSEQ multiplex PCR. The data show about 83,000 clones, approximately 90% seen once. This sample was taken from a study of blood T cell repertoires in COVID-19. Germline CDR1 is SGHTA and CDR2 is FQGNSA. The CDR3 is 15 residues long. Trimming cost V 4 bases and J 5 bases, with 17 bases left between them. This receptor was obtained from a man aged 60 to 69 with acute or convalescent COVID-19. The chain is built from TRBV7-2 and TRBJ1-1; D is possibly TRBD1 (6 bases). The specimen sequenced was peripheral blood. CDR3 bases: TGTGCCAGCAGCTCTAGACAGGATCTGGGGACTGAAGCTTTCTTT. Translation: CASSSRQDLGTEAFF.